The clone carrying this T cell receptor beta chain was seen more than once but under ten times. Antigen specificity is unknown. This sample was taken from a study of Ad26.COV2.S vaccination and SARS-CoV-2 variants. Measured with immunoSEQ multiplex PCR; TCRdb has only the in-frame clones, and not every one. This sample has some 340,000 clones, with 86% found just once. General observations from the study: Reportedly, after vaccination the spike-specific CD8+ and CD4+ T cell responses displayed substantial breadth.

Described treatment: 15 to 20 received Ad26.COV2.S at low or high dose, single or two shots; about 5 received placebo; per-sample allocation not given. The study sampled participants on day 63 after the first vaccine or placebo injection. Ad26.COV2.S expressed prefusion-stabilized spike from the original Wuhan strain. The material sequenced was peripheral blood, taken in a trial of Ad26.COV2.S vaccine versus placebo. The source is a person aged 18-60 years who received the Ad26.COV2.S COVID-19 vaccine or a placebo.

In DNA form, the CDR3 reads TGTGCCAGCAGCTCCCGGGGAGCCCGTGATGGCTACACCTTC. Amino acid sequence: CASSSRGARDGYTF. The chain employs TRBV11-2 and TRBJ1-2; D is unclear. CDR3 length: 14 residues. The ends were cut back, 4 bases at V and 6 bases at J, with 15 bases in the middle. Germline V lookup: CDR1 SGHAT, CDR2 FQNNGV.